This T cell receptor beta chain was sequenced in a study of beta chain features in type 1 diabetes (dated by TCRdb to 2016 to 2019). About the investigation overall: Mean age, gender distribution, total cell number and subset yield did not differ between patients and healthy donors. Regulatory and stem cell-like memory subsets were isolated from only 8 patients and roughly eight healthy donors, whereas naive and central memory subsets came from all 30 or so donors. In the study, TCRB repertoires of sorted circulating CD4+ T cell subsets from recently diagnosed type 1 diabetes patients were compared with those of matched healthy donors. A total of some 100,000,000 sorted cells were examined across all samples, and a strong correlation was observed between cell number per subset and RNA yield.

General conclusions and limits of the study: Because the HLA sub-analyses included only small numbers of individuals, any influence of HLA type on TCRB rearrangement was left unresolved. Because cDNA was sequenced instead of genomic DNA, activated cells with high expression could be over-represented, although the groups did not differ in activation or CD3 levels. Shorter templates might have been favored by PCR, but patient and control samples were amplified and corrected together, so both groups would have been affected equally by any skew. A moderate but significant shortening of TCRB CDR3 length was observed in type 1 diabetes patients in all four CD4+ subsets. Fewer insertions and more nucleotide deletions at VDJ recombination sites were observed in patients with type 1 diabetes, implying thymic rearrangement abnormalities. Naive, central memory and regulatory TCRB repertoires appeared to be more similar among patients than among healthy donors.

The High Capacity cDNA Reverse Transcription Kit was used to reverse transcribe all of the isolated RNA, meaning that expressed TCRB transcripts were what got sequenced. Deep immunoSEQ sequencing was applied to naive, central memory and regulatory T cell samples, giving an average of approximately 3.8 million total reads per sample. After sorted cells were lysed in RLT buffer, RNA was extracted with DNase-treated RNeasy Micro or Mini kits, with the choice depending on cell number. Each cell subset was processed on its own to prevent cross-contamination, while patient and healthy donor samples were processed together. Using the immunoSEQ multiplex PCR, TCRB sequences were amplified from cDNA into 87-bp fragments spanning the CDR3 region. The amplicons were sequenced using the Illumina HiSeq platform. The study's own analysis went as follows. Synthetic template baselines were used to correct PCR bias computationally, reads within Hamming distance 2 were collapsed, and singletons that could not be merged were discarded. Reads were aligned against IMGT to assign V, D and J genes, CDR3 length and insertions or deletions at six rearrangement sites. Within each subset, clonotype counts were normalized to sorted cell number, after which true diversity and Gini coefficients were computed with the tcR R package. The overlap coefficient, calculated on TCRB nucleotide sequences, was used to quantify repertoire sharing. Out-of-frame TCRB sequences from naive cells were analyzed to stand in for the pre-selection repertoire. Sourced from immuneACCESS, this table was stored by TCRdb with only in-frame sequences that have V and J called. A share of the clones is absent; for the studies checked, an unresolved V gene accounts for under half, and the remainder has no known explanation. V and J calls plus clone size are reproduced from that table; the DNA served to infer D and trimming. The sample table lists 150,000 or so clones, about 63% of them with a count of one. The top ten clones comprise about 0.081% of the sample.

Including cysteine and phenylalanine, the CDR3 has 13 amino acids. Only the CDR3 DNA stays, 39 bases, in frame from base 1. The junction carries 9 bases between V and J, which are trimmed by 1 base and 5 bases respectively. CDR1 and CDR2 are drawn from the germline V gene: SGHDT, YYEEEE. A single peripheral blood draw of 95 to 150 mL on average was collected from each donor into heparinised tubes. A BD FACSAria II and a panel including CD45RO, CCR7, CD25, CD127, CD95 and CD27 were used to sort naive, central memory, regulatory and stem cell-like memory CD4+ T cells. A purity above 98% was achieved for all sorted populations. PBMCs were isolated right away by Lymphoprep density gradient centrifugation and were stained directly, without culture. So that batch effects would be minimized, each experiment stained and sorted samples in pairs, pairing one healthy donor with one patient. On this clone: No cognate antigen has been identified for it. It has no much larger one-base neighbor in the sample; base qualities were not kept.

This sequence was found in a man aged 25 to 40 with type 1 diabetes. The chain is assembled from TRBV5-6 and TRBJ2-5; possibly the D gene is TRBD2, per 5 matching bases. The sequencing input was naive CD4+ T cells from blood. Explained via the paper, the cell subset or site label denotes: true naive CD4+ T cells. The DNA is TGTGCCAGCAGCTTGCGGGGTTTGGAGACCCAGTACTTC. It translates as CASSLRGLETQYF.